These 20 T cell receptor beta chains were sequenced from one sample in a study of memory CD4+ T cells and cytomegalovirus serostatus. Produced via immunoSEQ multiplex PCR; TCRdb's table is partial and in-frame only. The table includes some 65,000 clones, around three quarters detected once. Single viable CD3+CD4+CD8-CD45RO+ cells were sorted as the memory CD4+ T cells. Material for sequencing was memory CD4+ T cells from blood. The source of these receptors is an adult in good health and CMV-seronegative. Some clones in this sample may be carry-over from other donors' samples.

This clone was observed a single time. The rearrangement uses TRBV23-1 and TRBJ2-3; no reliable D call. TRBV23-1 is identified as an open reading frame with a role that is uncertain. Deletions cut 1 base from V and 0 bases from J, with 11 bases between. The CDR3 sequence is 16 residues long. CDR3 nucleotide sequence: TGCGCCAGCAGTCAATGCGCAGGAACTAGCACAGATACGCAGTATTTT. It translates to CASSQCAGTSTDTQYF.

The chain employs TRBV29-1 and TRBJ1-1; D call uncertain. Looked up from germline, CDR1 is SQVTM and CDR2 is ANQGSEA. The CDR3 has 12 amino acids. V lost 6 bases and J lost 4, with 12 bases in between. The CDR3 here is CSVITSGTEAFF. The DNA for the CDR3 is TGCAGCGTAATAACGAGCGGCACTGAAGCTTTCTTT.

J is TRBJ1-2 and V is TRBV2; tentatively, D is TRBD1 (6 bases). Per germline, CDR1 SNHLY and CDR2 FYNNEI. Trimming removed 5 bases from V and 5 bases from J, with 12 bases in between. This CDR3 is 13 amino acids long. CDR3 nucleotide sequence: TGTGCCAGCAGTAGCGACAGGATATATGGCTACACCTTC. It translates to CASSSDRIYGYTF.

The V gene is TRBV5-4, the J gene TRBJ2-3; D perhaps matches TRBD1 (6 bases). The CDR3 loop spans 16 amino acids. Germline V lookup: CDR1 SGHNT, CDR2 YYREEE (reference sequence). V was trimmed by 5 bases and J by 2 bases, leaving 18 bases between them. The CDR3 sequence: CASSFDRTEPTDTQYF. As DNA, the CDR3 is TGTGCCAGCAGTTTCGACAGGACGGAACCCACAGATACGCAGTATTTT.

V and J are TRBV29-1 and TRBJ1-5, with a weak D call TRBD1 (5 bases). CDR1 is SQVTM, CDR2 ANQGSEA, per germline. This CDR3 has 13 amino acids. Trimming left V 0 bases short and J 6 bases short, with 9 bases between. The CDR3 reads CSVEDRQGQPQHF. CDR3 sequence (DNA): TGCAGCGTTGAAGATCGTCAGGGTCAGCCCCAGCATTTT.

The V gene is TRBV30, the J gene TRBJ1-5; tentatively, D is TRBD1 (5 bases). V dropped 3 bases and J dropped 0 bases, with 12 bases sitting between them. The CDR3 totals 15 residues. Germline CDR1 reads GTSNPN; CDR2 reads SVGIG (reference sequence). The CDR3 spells CAWSAGSYSNQPQHF. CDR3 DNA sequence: TGTGCCTGGAGCGCAGGGAGTTATAGCAATCAGCCCCAGCATTTT.

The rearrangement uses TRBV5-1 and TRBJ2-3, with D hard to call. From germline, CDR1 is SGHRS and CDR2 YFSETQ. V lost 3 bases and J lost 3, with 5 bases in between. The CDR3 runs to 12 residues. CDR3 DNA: TGCGCCAGCAGCTCCTTAACAGATACGCAGTATTTT. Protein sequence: CASSSLTDTQYF.

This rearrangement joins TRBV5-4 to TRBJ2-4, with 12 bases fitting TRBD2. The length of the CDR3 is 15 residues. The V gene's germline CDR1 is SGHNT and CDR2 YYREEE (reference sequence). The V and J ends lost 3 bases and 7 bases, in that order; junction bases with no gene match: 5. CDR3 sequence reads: CASSSRLAGVNIQYF. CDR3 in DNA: TGTGCCAGCAGCTCTCGACTAGCGGGAGTCAACATTCAGTACTTC.

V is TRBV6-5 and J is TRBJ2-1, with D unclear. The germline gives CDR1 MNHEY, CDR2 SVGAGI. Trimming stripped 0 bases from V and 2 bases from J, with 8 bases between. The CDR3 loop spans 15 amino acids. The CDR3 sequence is CASSYSTPPYNEQFF. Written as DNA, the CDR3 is TGTGCCAGCAGTTACTCGACACCCCCCTACAATGAGCAGTTCTTC.

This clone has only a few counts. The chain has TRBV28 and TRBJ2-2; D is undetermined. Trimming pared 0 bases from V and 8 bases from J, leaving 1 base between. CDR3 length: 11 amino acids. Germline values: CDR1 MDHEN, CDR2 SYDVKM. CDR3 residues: CASSLWGELFF. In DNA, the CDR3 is TGTGCCAGCAGTTTATGGGGGGAGCTGTTTTTT.

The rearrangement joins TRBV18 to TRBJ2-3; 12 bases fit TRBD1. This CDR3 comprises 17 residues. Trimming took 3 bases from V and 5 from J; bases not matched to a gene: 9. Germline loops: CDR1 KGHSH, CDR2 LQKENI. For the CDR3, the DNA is TGTGCCAGCTCACCGCCCGGGACAGGGGGCTTGAGAGATACGCAGTATTTT. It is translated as CASSPPGTGGLRDTQYF.

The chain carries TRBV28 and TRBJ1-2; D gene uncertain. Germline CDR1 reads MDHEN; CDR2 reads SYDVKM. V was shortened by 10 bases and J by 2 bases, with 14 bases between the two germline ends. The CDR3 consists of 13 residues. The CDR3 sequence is CATMPGRNYGYTF. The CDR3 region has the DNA TGTGCCACCATGCCTGGCAGGAACTATGGCTACACCTTC.

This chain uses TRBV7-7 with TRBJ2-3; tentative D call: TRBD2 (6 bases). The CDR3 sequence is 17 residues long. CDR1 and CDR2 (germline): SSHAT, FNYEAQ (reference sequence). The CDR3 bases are TGTGCTAGCCGGAGGGGTGACAGTGCCCGACGCACAGATACGCAGTATTTT. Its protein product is CASRRGDSARRTDTQYF. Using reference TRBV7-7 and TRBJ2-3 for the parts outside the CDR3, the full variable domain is GAGVSQSPRYKVTKRGQDVTLRCDPISSHATLYWYQQALGQGPEFLTYFNYEAQPDKSGLPSDRFSAERPEGSISTLTIQRTEQRDSAMYRCASRRGDSARRTDTQYFGPGTRLTVL.

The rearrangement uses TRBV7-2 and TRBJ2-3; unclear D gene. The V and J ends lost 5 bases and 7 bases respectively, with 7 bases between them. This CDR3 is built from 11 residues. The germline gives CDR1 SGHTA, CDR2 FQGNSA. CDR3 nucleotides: TGTGCCAGCAGCCCGGCAAATACGCAGTATTTT. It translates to CASSPANTQYF.

The CDR3 reads CASSLTHRTVYEQYF. CDR3 nucleotide sequence: TGTGCCAGCAGCTTAACCCATAGGACAGTCTACGAGCAGTACTTC. The chain recombines TRBV7-2 with TRBJ2-7, with a possible D match to TRBD1 (6 bases). Germline CDR1 SGHTA, CDR2 FQGNSA. The CDR3 totals 15 residues. V was trimmed by 2 bases and J by 3 bases, leaving 14 bases between them.

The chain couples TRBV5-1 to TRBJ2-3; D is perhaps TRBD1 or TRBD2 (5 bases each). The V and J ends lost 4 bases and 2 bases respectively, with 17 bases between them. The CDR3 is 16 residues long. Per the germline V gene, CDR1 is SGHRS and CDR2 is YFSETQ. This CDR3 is CASSRDGALNTDTQYF. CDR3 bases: TGCGCCAGCAGCCGTGACGGGGCGTTAAACACAGATACGCAGTATTTT.

The CDR3 nucleotides read TGTGCCAGCAGCGTTGGGGGCAGGGGAGCGTCTGGCTACACCTTC. Protein: CASSVGGRGASGYTF. The chain employs TRBV9 and TRBJ1-2, with D possibly matching TRBD1 (6 bases). The length of the CDR3 is 15 residues. Per the germline V gene, CDR1 is SGDLS and CDR2 is YYNGEE. The V gene lost 2 bases and the J gene lost 7 bases, with 18 bases spanning the gap.

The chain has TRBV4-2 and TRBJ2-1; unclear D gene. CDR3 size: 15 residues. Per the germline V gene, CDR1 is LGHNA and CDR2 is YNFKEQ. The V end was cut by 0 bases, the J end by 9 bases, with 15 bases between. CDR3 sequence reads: CASSQDQRNLPEQFF. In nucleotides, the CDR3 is TGTGCCAGCAGCCAAGATCAGCGAAATTTACCTGAGCAGTTCTTC.

The CDR3 loop is CSVAALRGTEAFF. The CDR3 bases are TGCAGCGTTGCCGCTTTGCGGGGGACTGAAGCTTTCTTT. The chain joins TRBV29-1 to TRBJ1-1, with D perhaps TRBD1 (5 bases). This CDR3 comprises 13 residues. V dropped 4 bases and J dropped 5 bases, with 14 bases sitting between them. The germline gives CDR1 SQVTM, CDR2 ANQGSEA.

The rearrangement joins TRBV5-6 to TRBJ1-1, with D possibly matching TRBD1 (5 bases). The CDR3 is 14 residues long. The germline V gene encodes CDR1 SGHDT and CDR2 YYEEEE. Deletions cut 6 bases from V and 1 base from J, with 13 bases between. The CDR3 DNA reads TGTGCCAGCAACCTCAGGGAGCCGAACACTGAAGCTTTCTTT. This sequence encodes CASNLREPNTEAFF.